This TCR beta chain was sequenced during a study of cytomegalovirus exposure and HLA in healthy donors (dated 2017 in TCRdb). Regarding the study in general: The roughly 670 repertoires of the first cohort and the 120 validation repertoires were produced on the same platform, according to a later analysis. The study aimed to test whether signatures of past pathogen exposure could be identified by cataloging public T cell receptors. In addition to the first cohort of 666 subjects, a separate validation cohort of approximately 110 different subjects was used. To predict cytomegalovirus infection status, the study brought together high-throughput TCR immunosequencing, statistical association of individual TCRs with disease status, and machine learning. Results the study describes overall, beyond this receptor: A total of around 150 TCR beta chains were listed by the study as associated with cytomegalovirus. Across donors, most TCR sequences were observed very rarely, whereas some public TCRs were present in many individuals. In a later analysis, TCRs clustered in the first cohort were found to also tend to co-occur in the approximately 110 validation repertoires, with approximately 94% of cluster scores above 0. According to the authors, the approach could potentially be generalized to other disease states and immunological phenotypes. A few of the identified cytomegalovirus-associated TCR beta chains were confirmed in vitro to be specific for cytomegalovirus antigens. All 120 or so repertoires were used to score co-occurrence in the validation cohort in a later analysis, because that analysis had no HLA typing for the cohort. The classifier was reported to diagnose cytomegalovirus status with high specificity and sensitivity in both the original and validation cohorts.

Separate from the roughly 650-subject first cohort, the validation cohort of around 130 subjects was the group to which the donors belonged. The junction shows trimming of 4 bases on V and 2 bases on J, and the gene matches do not reach 6 bases of it. The CDR3 sequence holds 17 residues, the cysteine and phenylalanine included. Here the CDR3 DNA is all that survives: 51 bases in frame from base 1. Looking up the germline V gene yields CDR1 MGHRA and CDR2 YSYEKL. This clone was counted only a few times. Its antigen has not been determined. Base quality data are lacking; no much larger clone is found one base away. The library was prepared using the immunoSEQ multiplex PCR assay. The authors' pipeline ran thus. A statistical classification framework was developed to diagnose cytomegalovirus status using the catalog of TCR beta chain sequences. TCRdb holds this immuneACCESS table with in-frame rearrangements only. Some clones are missing; in checked studies, unresolved V genes explain under half, and the rest has no known cause. Clone size and the V and J calls come from that table; the DNA yielded D and trimming. The sample table lists around 49,000 clones, around 91% of them with a count of one. The ten largest clones add up to 1.4% to 1.5% of the sample.

The TCR sequence derives from a man younger than 35 in good health and CMV-seronegative. Specimen: PBMCs. The sequence joins TRBV4-1 to TRBJ2-1; a stretch of 12 junction bases matches TRBD2. The CDR3 region has the sequence CASSPGLAGNTYNEQFF. The nucleotides read TGCGCCAGCAGCCCCGGACTAGCGGGGAATACCTACAATGAGCAGTTCTTC.